This T cell receptor (beta chain) appears in the sequencing data of a study of T cell responses to AZD1222 COVID-19 vaccine. Study as a whole: Second-dose timings of about 4 or about 12 weeks were pooled.

General observations from the study: The study sampled repertoires only after the peak T cell response.

In its sample, this clone was seen many times. Antigen unknown. Profiling relied on immunoSEQ multiplex PCR, and the TCRdb table lists in-frame clones only, not all of them. The sample has about 150,000 clones; approximately 90% are singletons. The CDR3 length is 17 residues. The V end lost 6 bases, the J end lost 2 bases, and 23 bases lay between the germline ends. Looked up from germline, CDR1 is MGHRA and CDR2 is YSYEKL. The sample consisted of peripheral blood, taken on day 0 of AZD1222 vaccination. The chain combines TRBV4-1 with TRBJ2-7; D is ambiguous. The TCR sequence derives from an adult in good health. In DNA, the CDR3 is TGCGCCAGCAGGTTCCGATCGGCGGCACCAAAAACCTACGAGCAGTACTTC. The encoded protein is CASRFRSAAPKTYEQYF.